The subject of this entry is one T cell receptor beta chain. This CDR3 is built from 18 residues. V lost 3 bases, J lost 1 base, and 11 bases stayed unmatched. CDR1 is LNHNV, CDR2 YYDKDF, per germline (reference sequence). The data belong to a study of blood T cell repertoires in COVID-19. Whole-study context: Italy, Spain and the United States were the sources of the convalescent and acute COVID-19 samples. PBMCs, B-cell-depleted T cells, or T cells were the source of the cDNA or gDNA that made up the material.

Per the study methods: Estimated nucleated cell counts came from reference gene primer amplification. Clones were read by immunoSEQ multiplex PCR, and TCRdb kept only the in-frame ones, dropping some. V and J calls and clone size come straight from that table; D and trimming were deduced from the DNA. Of about 58,000 clones in the sample, roughly 86% were seen once. The chain is built from TRBV15 and TRBJ1-1, with TRBD1 matching 10 bases. This TCR came from a human donor with active COVID-19. The donor label of this sample is uncertain. Sequencing used peripheral blood. The CDR3 here is CATSSWGTGAITNTEAFF. The CDR3 DNA sequence: TGTGCCACCAGCAGTTGGGGGACAGGGGCCATCACGAACACTGAAGCTTTCTTT.